This T cell receptor (beta chain) was sequenced for a study of blood T cell repertoires in COVID-19 (dated by TCRdb to the early 2020s). A note on the overall study: Collaborator samples came from the United States, Italy and Spain and covered acute and convalescent phases of COVID-19. A freely available public database, intended as a resource for researchers studying the immune response to SARS-CoV-2, is where the repertoires were released. Samples came from the ongoing ImmuneRACE study (first 160 participants) plus 1,254 subjects from 6 global collaborators. Nearly every sample came with metadata listing a de-identified subject ID, COVID-19 status, age in years and sex. The material from the prospective study consisted of cDNA or gDNA derived from T cells, B-cell-depleted T cells, or PBMCs. HLA class I and class II types, where available, came from metadata supplied by the sample provider rather than from assay-based typing. Deeply sampled blood TCRbeta repertoires from subjects exposed to, actively infected with, or recovered from COVID-19 were included in the dataset.

Points the paper makes about the study in general: The amount of clinical and demographic metadata varied by source and participant and was provided uncurated.

The CDR3 measures 12 amino acids from cysteine to phenylalanine. The entry retains the CDR3 DNA only, 36 bases that are in frame from base 1. Trimming removed 6 bases from V and 1 base from J, leaving 6 bases between the germline ends. Taken from the germline V gene, the CDR1 and CDR2 loops are MDHEN and SYDVKM. TCRbeta CDR3 regions were amplified from genomic DNA by means of the immunoSEQ Assay, a bias-controlled multiplex PCR. On the study's bioinformatics: Nucleated cell counts per sample were estimated from amplification of reference gene primers within the assay. To quantify the absolute abundance of each unique TCRbeta CDR3 rearrangement, sequence reads were collapsed and filtered. For each sample, productive Simpson clonality was calculated as the square root of Simpson's diversity index across productive rearrangements. Drawn from immuneACCESS, this table holds only the in-frame rearrangements with V and J called that TCRdb kept. Clones are partly lost; checked studies trace under half to an unresolved V gene and leave the rest unexplained. Clone size and the V and J calls come from that table; the DNA yielded D and trimming. This sample gives tens of thousands of clones in total; about 74% of them show up just once. The ten largest clones represent approximately 2.1% of the sample.

This clone was seen a few times. What antigen it recognizes has not been identified. Base qualities are not at hand, and no much larger clone is one base apart. In Seattle, one collaborating source enrolled patients while the infection was active and tracked those patients longitudinally over the course of disease. Each collaborating institution followed its own protocols to collect whole blood in K2EDTA tubes. For TCRbeta analysis, collaborators shipped samples as frozen whole blood, isolated PBMCs, or DNA extracted from either of those sample types. The chain is assembled from TRBV28 and TRBJ1-2, with no reliable assignment of the D segment. The sequence was obtained from a man between 65 and 85 years old with COVID-19, enrolled during active disease. Sequencing was performed on peripheral blood. CDR3 protein: CASRINNYGYTF. DNA sequence: TGTGCCAGCAGAATAAATAACTATGGCTACACCTTC.